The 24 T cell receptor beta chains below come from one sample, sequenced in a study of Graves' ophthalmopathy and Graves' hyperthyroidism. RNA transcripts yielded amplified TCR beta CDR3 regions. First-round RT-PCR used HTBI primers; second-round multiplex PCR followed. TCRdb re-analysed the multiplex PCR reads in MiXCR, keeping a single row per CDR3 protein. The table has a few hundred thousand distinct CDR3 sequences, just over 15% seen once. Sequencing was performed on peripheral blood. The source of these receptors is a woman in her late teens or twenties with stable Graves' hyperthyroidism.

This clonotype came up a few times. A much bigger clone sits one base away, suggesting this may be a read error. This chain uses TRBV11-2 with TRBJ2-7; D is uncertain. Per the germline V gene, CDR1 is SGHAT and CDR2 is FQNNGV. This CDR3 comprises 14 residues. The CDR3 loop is CANSLLAGDYEQYF. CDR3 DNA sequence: TGTGCCAACAGCTTATTAGCAGGAGACTACGAGCAGTACTTC.

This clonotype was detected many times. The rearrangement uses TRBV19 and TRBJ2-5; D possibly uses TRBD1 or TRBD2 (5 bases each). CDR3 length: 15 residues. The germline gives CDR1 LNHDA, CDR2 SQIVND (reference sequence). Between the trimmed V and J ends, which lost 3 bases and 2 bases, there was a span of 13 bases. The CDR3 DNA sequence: TGTGCCAGTAGTATCGGACCGGGACGGCAAGAGACCCAGTACTTC. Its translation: CASSIGPGRQETQYF. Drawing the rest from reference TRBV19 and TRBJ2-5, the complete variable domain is DGGITQSPKYLFRKEGQNVTLSCEQNLNHDAMYWYRQDPGQGLRLIYYSQIVNDFQKGDIAEGYSVSREKKESFPLTVTSAQKNPTAFYLCASSIGPGRQETQYFGPGTRLLVL.

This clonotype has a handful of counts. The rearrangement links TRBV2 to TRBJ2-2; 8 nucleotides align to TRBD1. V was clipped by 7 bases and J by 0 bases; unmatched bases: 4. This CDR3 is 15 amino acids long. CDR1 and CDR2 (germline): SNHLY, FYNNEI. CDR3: CASTKDRANTGELFF. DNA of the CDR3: TGTGCCAGCACTAAGGACAGGGCGAACACCGGGGAGCTGTTTTTT.

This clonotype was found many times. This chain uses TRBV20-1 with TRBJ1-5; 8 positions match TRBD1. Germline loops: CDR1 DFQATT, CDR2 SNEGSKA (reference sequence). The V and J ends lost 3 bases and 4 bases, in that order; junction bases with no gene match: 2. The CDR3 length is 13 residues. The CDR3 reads CSARTGVNQPQHF. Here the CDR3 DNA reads TGCAGTGCTAGGACAGGGGTTAATCAGCCCCAGCATTTT.

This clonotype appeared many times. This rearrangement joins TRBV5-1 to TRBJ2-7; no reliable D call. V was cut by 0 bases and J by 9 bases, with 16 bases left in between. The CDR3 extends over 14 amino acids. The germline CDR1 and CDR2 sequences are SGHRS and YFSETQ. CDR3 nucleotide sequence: TGCGCCAGCAGCTTGGCCGGCGGTTCGACGGGGCAGTACTTC. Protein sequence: CASSLAGGSTGQYF.

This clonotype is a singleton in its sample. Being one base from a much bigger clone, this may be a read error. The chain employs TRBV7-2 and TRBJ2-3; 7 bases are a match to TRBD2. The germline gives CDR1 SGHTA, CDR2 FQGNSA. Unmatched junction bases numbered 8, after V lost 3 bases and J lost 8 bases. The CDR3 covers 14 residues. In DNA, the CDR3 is TGTGCCAGCAGCTTCCTCCGGGAGCGGGGTACGCAGTATTTT. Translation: CASSFLRERGTQYF.

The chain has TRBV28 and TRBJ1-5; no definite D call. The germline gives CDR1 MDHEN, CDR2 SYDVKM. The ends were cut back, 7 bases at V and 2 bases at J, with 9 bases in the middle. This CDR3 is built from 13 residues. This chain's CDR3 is CASTPLGNQPQHF. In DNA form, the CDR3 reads TGTGCCAGCACCCCCTTGGGCAATCAGCCCCAGCATTTT.

The CDR3 here is CASSLPLGNEQYF. DNA for the CDR3: TGTGCCAGCAGCCTCCCTCTTGGGAACGAGCAGTACTTC. The gene calls are TRBV10-3 and TRBJ2-7; unclear D gene. The V and J ends lost 10 bases and 5 bases respectively, with 18 bases between them. Germline CDR1 reads ENHRY; CDR2 reads SYGVKD. This CDR3 is built from 13 residues.

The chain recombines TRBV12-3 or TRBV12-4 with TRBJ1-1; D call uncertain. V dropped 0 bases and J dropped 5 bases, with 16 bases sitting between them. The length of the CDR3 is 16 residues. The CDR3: CASSLAPLKRVTEAFF. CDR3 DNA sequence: TGTGCCAGCAGTTTAGCGCCCTTAAAGAGGGTGACTGAAGCTTTCTTT.

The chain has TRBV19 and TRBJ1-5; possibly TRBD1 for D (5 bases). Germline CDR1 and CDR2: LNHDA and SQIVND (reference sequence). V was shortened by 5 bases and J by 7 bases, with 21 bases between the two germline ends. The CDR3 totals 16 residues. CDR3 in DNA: TGTGCCAGTAGTTCCTTCCACGGAGGCAGGGACCAGCCCCAGCATTTT. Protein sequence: CASSSFHGGRDQPQHF. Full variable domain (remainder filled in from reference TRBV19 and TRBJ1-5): DGGITQSPKYLFRKEGQNVTLSCEQNLNHDAMYWYRQDPGQGLRLIYYSQIVNDFQKGDIAEGYSVSREKKESFPLTVTSAQKNPTAFYLCASSSFHGGRDQPQHFGDGTRLSIL.

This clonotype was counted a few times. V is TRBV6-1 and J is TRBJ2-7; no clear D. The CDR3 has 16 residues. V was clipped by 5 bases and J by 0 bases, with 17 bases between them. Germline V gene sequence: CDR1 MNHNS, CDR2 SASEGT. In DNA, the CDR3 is TGTGCCAGCAGTCGCACGCCACCTCCGTCCTCCTACGAGCAGTACTTC. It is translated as CASSRTPPPSSYEQYF.

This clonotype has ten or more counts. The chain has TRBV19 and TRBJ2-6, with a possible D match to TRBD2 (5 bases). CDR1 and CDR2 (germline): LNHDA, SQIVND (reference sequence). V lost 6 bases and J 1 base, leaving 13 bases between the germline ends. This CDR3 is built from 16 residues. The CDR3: CASSTGWESGANVLTF. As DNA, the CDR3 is TGTGCCAGTAGCACCGGATGGGAGTCTGGGGCCAACGTCCTGACTTTC.

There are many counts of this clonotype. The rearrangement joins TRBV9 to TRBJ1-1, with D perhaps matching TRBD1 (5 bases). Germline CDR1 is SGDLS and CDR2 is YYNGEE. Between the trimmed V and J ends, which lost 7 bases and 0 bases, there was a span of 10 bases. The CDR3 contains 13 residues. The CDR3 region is CASGADLNTEAFF. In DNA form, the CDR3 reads TGTGCCAGCGGGGCGGATTTGAACACTGAAGCTTTCTTT.

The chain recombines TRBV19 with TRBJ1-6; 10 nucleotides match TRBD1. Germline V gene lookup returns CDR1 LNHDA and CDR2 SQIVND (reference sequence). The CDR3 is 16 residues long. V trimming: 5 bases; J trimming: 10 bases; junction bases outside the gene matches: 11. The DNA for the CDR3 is TGTGCCAGTAGTTATTTTTCGGGACAGGGGAACTCACCCCTCCACTTT. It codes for CASSYFSGQGNSPLHF.

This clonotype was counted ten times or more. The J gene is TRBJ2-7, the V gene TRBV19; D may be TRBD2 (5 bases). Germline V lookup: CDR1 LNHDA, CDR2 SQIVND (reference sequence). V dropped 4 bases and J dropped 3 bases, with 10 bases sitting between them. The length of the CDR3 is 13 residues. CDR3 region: CASSSLGGYEQYF. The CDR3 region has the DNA TGTGCCAGTAGTAGCCTTGGAGGCTACGAGCAGTACTTC.

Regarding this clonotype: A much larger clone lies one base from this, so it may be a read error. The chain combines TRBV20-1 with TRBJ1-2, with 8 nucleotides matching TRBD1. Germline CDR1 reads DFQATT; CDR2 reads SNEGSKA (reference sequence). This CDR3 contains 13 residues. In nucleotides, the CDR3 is TGCAGTGCAACCAGAGACAGGGGACATGGCCACACCTTC. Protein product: CSATRDRGHGHTF.

The CDR3 DNA follows: TGTGCCAGCAGCCAAGGGACTACCCAGGGAGGGGAGACCCAGTACTTC. Its translation is CASSQGTTQGGETQYF. V is TRBV4-2 and J is TRBJ2-5; 7 bases fit TRBD2. The junction had 10 bases not matched to a gene; V was cut back by 1 base and J by 5 bases. This CDR3 comprises 16 residues. Germline values: CDR1 LGHNA, CDR2 YNFKEQ.

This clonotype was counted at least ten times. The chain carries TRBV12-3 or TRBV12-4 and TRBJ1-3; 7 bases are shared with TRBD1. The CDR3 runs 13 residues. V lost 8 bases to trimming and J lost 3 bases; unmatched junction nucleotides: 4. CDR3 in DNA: TGTGCCAGCGAGACAGGGCTTGGAAACACCATATATTTT. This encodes CASETGLGNTIYF.

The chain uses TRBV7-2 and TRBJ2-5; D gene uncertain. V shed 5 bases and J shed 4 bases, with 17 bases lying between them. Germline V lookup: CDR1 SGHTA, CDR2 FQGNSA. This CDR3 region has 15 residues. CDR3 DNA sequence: TGTGCCAGCAGCCGTGGCTGGGCGGTGCGAGAGACCCAGTACTTC. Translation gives CASSRGWAVRETQYF.

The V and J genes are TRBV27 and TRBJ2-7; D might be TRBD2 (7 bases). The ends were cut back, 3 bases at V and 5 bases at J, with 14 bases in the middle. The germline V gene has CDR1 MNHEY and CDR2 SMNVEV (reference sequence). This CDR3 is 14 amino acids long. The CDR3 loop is CASSFFGRGDEQYF. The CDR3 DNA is TGTGCCAGCAGTTTCTTTGGGAGGGGGGACGAGCAGTACTTC.

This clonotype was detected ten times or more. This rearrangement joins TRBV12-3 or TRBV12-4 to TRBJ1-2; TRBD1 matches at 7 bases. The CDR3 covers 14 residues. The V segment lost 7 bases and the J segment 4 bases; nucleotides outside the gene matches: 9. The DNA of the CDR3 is TGTGCCAGCACCCTCGGGGGGACAGTCTATGGCTACACCTTC. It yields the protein CASTLGGTVYGYTF.

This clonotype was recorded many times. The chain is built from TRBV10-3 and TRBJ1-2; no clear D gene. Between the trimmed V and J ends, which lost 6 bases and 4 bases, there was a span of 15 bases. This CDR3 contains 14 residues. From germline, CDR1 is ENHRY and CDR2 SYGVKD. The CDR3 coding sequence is TGTGCCATCAGCCCCCCCGGGGTAGGCTATGGCTACACCTTC. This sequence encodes CAISPPGVGYGYTF.

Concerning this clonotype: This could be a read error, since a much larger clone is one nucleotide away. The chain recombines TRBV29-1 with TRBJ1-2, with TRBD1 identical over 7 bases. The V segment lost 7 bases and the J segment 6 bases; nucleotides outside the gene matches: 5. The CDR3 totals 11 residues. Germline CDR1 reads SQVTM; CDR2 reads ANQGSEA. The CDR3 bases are TGCAGCGGCTGGGACAGAGATGGCTACACCTTC. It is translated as CSGWDRDGYTF.

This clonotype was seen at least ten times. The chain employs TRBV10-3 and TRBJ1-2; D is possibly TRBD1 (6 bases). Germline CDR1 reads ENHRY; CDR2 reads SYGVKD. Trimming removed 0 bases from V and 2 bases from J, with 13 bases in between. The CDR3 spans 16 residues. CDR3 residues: CAISESGAQANYGYTF. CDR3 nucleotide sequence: TGTGCCATCAGTGAGTCGGGGGCCCAGGCCAACTATGGCTACACCTTC.